Listed below are T cell receptor beta chains from one sample, sequenced in a study of blood T cell repertoires in COVID-19. Profiling relied on immunoSEQ multiplex PCR, and the TCRdb table lists in-frame clones only, not all of them. The table has approximately 130,000 clones, roughly four fifths seen once. Sequencing was done on a sample of peripheral blood. The source of these receptors is a human donor in a cohort sampled during active COVID-19. Each CDR3 is given with its conserved first and last residue. The order of the fields is clone size, J gene, D gene, V gene, CDR3 protein, CDR3 DNA. The D gene is left open where the match is weak. Size is omitted from some rows. Given values are once, few, many or a class for expanded clones.

- TRBJ2-7 - TRBV6-2/TRBV6-3 CASSYGQGTYEQYF TGTGCCAGCAGTTACGGCCAGGGTACCTACGAGCAGTACTTC
once TRBJ2-1 TRBD1 TRBV11-2 CASSQTRTGGGNEQFF TGTGCCAGCAGCCAGACTAGGACAGGGGGCGGGAATGAGCAGTTCTTC
- TRBJ2-7 - TRBV7-2 CASRRDIGEQYF TGTGCCAGCAGGCGTGACATCGGCGAGCAGTACTTC
- TRBJ1-2 - TRBV6-1 CASSEVQGSNYGYTF TGTGCCAGCAGTGAAGTGCAGGGGTCTAACTATGGCTACACCTTC
- TRBJ1-1 - TRBV3-1/TRBV3-2 CASSQGGTEAFF TGTGCCAGCAGCCAAGGAGGAACTGAAGCTTTCTTT
few TRBJ1-2 TRBD1 TRBV18 CASSPLGQEDGYTF TGTGCCAGCTCACCTTTGGGACAGGAGGATGGCTACACCTTC
- TRBJ1-5 - TRBV6-6 CASSPDRSYYSNQPQHF TGTGCCAGCAGTCCCGACAGGAGTTACTATAGCAATCAGCCCCAGCATTTT
once TRBJ2-7 TRBD2 TRBV4-1 CASSQASTSAYEQYF TGCGCCAGCAGCCAAGCCTCTACTAGCGCCTACGAGCAGTACTTC
many TRBJ2-2 - TRBV21-1 CASSKVVGLAGGPWTGELFF TGTGCCAGCAGCAAAGTCGTAGGACTAGCGGGGGGGCCTTGGACCGGGGAGCTGTTTTTT
- TRBJ2-4 TRBD2 TRBV19 CASSPGSGGTLAKNIQYF TGTGCCAGTAGTCCTGGTAGCGGGGGTACGCTAGCCAAAAACATTCAGTACTTC
few TRBJ2-3 TRBD2 TRBV7-2 CASSLVWGGDTQYF TGTGCCAGCAGCTTAGTGTGGGGGGGAGATACGCAGTATTTT
- TRBJ1-2 TRBD1 TRBV6-5 CASSRQGTNNYGYTF TGTGCCAGCAGCCGACAGGGGACGAATAACTATGGCTACACCTTC
- TRBJ2-5 TRBD2 TRBV15 CATSRDLLAGEGETQYF TGTGCCACCAGCAGAGATTTGCTAGCGGGGGAAGGAGAGACCCAGTACTTC
- TRBJ2-7 - TRBV2 CASSLTGTYEQYF TGTGCCAGCAGTCTCACCGGGACCTACGAGCAGTACTTC
- TRBJ2-7 - TRBV11-2 CASSPRQGIYEQYF TGTGCCAGCAGCCCCCGCCAGGGGATCTACGAGCAGTACTTC
- TRBJ2-7 TRBD1 TRBV24-1 CATSDSRDSAEQYF TGTGCCACCAGTGATTCCCGGGACAGCGCCGAGCAGTACTTC
- TRBJ1-3 - TRBV6-1 CASSEVSGPFSGNTIYF TGTGCCAGCAGTGAAGTATCTGGGCCGTTCTCTGGAAACACCATATATTTT
once TRBJ2-7 - TRBV3-1/TRBV3-2 CASSLQRGGGSEQYF TGTGCCAGCAGCCTGCAAAGGGGAGGCGGATCCGAGCAGTACTTC
- TRBJ2-1 - TRBV20-1 CSASYSEQFF TGCAGTGCTAGTTATTCGGAGCAGTTCTTC
- TRBJ1-6 - TRBV5-5 CASSLIDSYNSPLHF TGTGCCAGCAGCTTGATTGACAGCTATAATTCACCCCTCCACTTT
- TRBJ1-2 TRBD1 TRBV19 CASSIDLQGANYGYTF TGTGCCAGTAGTATAGATCTTCAGGGGGCAAACTATGGCTACACCTTC
- TRBJ2-4 - TRBV21-1 CASSKGALAKNIQYF TGTGCCAGCAGCAAAGGGGCACTAGCCAAAAACATTCAGTACTTC
few TRBJ1-1 - TRBV19 CASSIGGRPAFF TGTGCCAGTAGTATAGGTGGGCGTCCGGCTTTCTTT
- TRBJ2-7 - TRBV7-9 CASSRIDSHEQYF TGTGCCAGCAGCCGCATCGACAGCCACGAGCAGTACTTC
- TRBJ2-7 TRBD1 TRBV7-3 CASSATGGHEQYF TGTGCCAGCAGCGCGACAGGGGGACACGAGCAGTACTTC
- TRBJ2-2 TRBD1 TRBV18 CASSTTGTGYTGELFF TGTGCCAGCTCGACCACCGGGACAGGTTACACCGGGGAGCTGTTTTTT
few TRBJ2-3 TRBD2 TRBV11-2 CASTHSGGSTDTQYF TGTGCCAGCACCCATAGCGGGGGGAGCACAGATACGCAGTATTTT
- TRBJ1-5 - TRBV7-8 CASSLEGGSNQPQHF TGTGCCAGCAGCTTAGAAGGGGGAAGCAATCAGCCCCAGCATTTT
- TRBJ2-5 TRBD2 TRBV30 CAWDLIAGGLRETQYF TGTGCCTGGGACCTAATAGCGGGGGGGCTTAGAGAGACCCAGTACTTC
- TRBJ2-6 - TRBV5-1 CASSLRAGRANVLTF TGCGCCAGCAGCCTCCGAGCCGGTAGAGCCAACGTCCTGACTTTC
- TRBJ2-3 - TRBV7-9 CASSLTGSTDTQYF TGTGCCAGCAGCTTAACGGGGAGCACAGATACGCAGTATTTT
- TRBJ1-6 TRBD1 TRBV9 CASRPGQGLDSPLHF TGTGCCAGCAGACCGGGACAGGGGCTGGATTCACCCCTCCACTTT
- TRBJ1-2 - TRBV11-2 CASSLGRDPFRGYTF TGTGCCAGCAGCTTAGGCCGGGATCCGTTCCGGGGCTACACCTTC
- TRBJ2-7 - TRBV3-1/TRBV3-2 CASSPYEGVWEQYF TGTGCCAGCAGCCCCTACGAGGGGGTCTGGGAGCAGTACTTC
- TRBJ1-3 - TRBV5-1 CASSLVGGSGNTIYF TGCGCCAGCAGCTTGGTTGGAGGGTCGGGAAACACCATATATTTT
- TRBJ2-7 TRBD1 TRBV30 CAWRRQGAGEQYF TGTGCCTGGAGGCGTCAGGGGGCGGGGGAGCAGTACTTC
once TRBJ1-1 - TRBV3-1/TRBV3-2 CASSPGGWGTEAFF TGTGCCAGCAGCCCGGGAGGGTGGGGGACTGAAGCTTTCTTT
- TRBJ1-3 - TRBV19 CASSILRGALAGNTIYF TGTGCCAGTAGTATTCTCCGAGGAGCCTTAGCTGGAAACACCATATATTTT
- TRBJ2-1 - TRBV5-1 CASLENNEQFF TGCGCCAGCCTAGAAAACAATGAGCAGTTCTTC
- TRBJ2-1 - TRBV30 CAWSIKGAISYNEQFF TGTGCCTGGAGTATAAAGGGAGCAATCTCCTACAATGAGCAGTTCTTC
- TRBJ2-3 TRBD2 TRBV9 CASSVSGREDTQYF TGTGCCAGCAGCGTTAGCGGGCGAGAGGATACGCAGTATTTT
- TRBJ2-7 - TRBV4-1 CASSQEVAVGGYEQYF TGCGCCAGCAGCCAAGAGGTCGCAGTGGGAGGCTACGAGCAGTACTTC
once TRBJ2-7 TRBD1 TRBV29-1 CSVGMGQGLKYEQYF TGCAGCGTTGGAATGGGACAGGGGCTCAAATACGAGCAGTACTTC